This T cell receptor beta chain originates from a study of control samples from healthy donors and cancer patients. TCRdb's table, derived via immunoSEQ multiplex PCR, lists solely in-frame clones and lacks some. The sample lists around 120,000 clones; around 87% were seen once. This sequence was found in a man aged 55 to 70 in good health. The sample comprised blood.

The CDR3 region is CASSLPGAGNTIYF. The CDR3 DNA sequence: TGTGCCAGCAGTTTACCGGGAGCCGGAAACACCATATATTTT. The V call is TRBV28, the J call TRBJ1-3; the D is unclear. Between the trimmed V and J ends, which lost 2 bases and 4 bases, there was a span of 9 bases. This CDR3 contains 14 residues. Germline values: CDR1 MDHEN, CDR2 SYDVKM.